What follows are 15 T cell receptor beta chains derived from one specimen sequenced in a study of blood T cell repertoires in COVID-19. Sequencing was performed with immunoSEQ multiplex PCR; in TCRdb, only in-frame clones are kept and a portion is missing. Seen here are 180,000 or so clones, roughly 83% observed once, and the top ten hold approximately 12%. Sequencing was carried out using PBMCs or T cells enriched from blood (not recorded which). All receptors derive from a woman aged 60-75 years who had recovered from COVID-19.

The chain recombines TRBV18 with TRBJ1-6, with 8 bases identical to TRBD1. The CDR3 runs to 16 residues. The germline gives CDR1 KGHSH, CDR2 LQKENI. J was trimmed by 6 bases and V by 3 bases; bases with no gene match: 7. The CDR3 is CASSPPGTGSNSPLHF. CDR3 sequence (DNA): TGTGCCAGCTCACCTCCCGGGACAGGATCTAATTCACCCCTCCACTTT.

The chain has TRBV5-6 and TRBJ2-7, with 10 bases matching TRBD1. The CDR3 spans 17 residues. V shed 0 bases, J shed 8 bases, and the junction held 14 bases outside the gene matches. Germline values: CDR1 SGHDT, CDR2 YYEEEE. Here the CDR3 DNA reads TGTGCCAGCAGCTTGGCCCCTTCCGGACAGGGGGATTCCAAGCAGTACTTC. Amino acids: CASSLAPSGQGDSKQYF.

This chain uses TRBV12-3 or TRBV12-4 with TRBJ1-3; D is undetermined. This CDR3 comprises 11 residues. V was shortened by 7 bases and J by 7 bases, with 8 bases between the two germline ends. CDR3 sequence (DNA): TGTGCCAGCACCCCACTGAACACCATATATTTT. Its translation is CASTPLNTIYF.

This chain connects TRBV7-9 to TRBJ1-1; maybe TRBD1 (6 bases). Trimming took 5 bases from V and 4 from J, leaving 11 bases between them. The V gene's germline CDR1 is SEHNR and CDR2 FQNEAQ (reference sequence). The CDR3 contains 13 residues. For the CDR3, the DNA is TGTGCCAGCAGCCGGTCCAGGGGCACTGAAGCTTTCTTT. Translating it yields CASSRSRGTEAFF.

The table lists this clone with a few counts. The rearrangement uses TRBV27 and TRBJ1-4; a weak D match, TRBD1 (5 bases). Trimming left V 1 base short and J 0 bases short, with 6 bases between. The CDR3 has 15 amino acids. Per germline, CDR1 MNHEY and CDR2 SMNVEV (reference sequence). The chain's CDR3 is CASSLLGATNEKLFF. CDR3 DNA sequence: TGTGCCAGCAGTTTATTAGGGGCAACTAATGAAAAACTGTTTTTT.

This rearrangement joins TRBV21-1 to TRBJ2-7; TRBD1, as called in the table, went unchecked against the DNA. TRBV21-1 is a pseudogene locus. This CDR3 comprises 14 residues. The CDR3 loop is CASSPRDRAYEQYF. CDR3 coding DNA: TGTGCCAGCAGCCCCCGGGACAGGGCCTACGAGCAGTACTTC.

The V and J genes are TRBV15 and TRBJ1-5; D is unresolved. Germline CDR1 is LNHNV and CDR2 is YYDKDF (reference sequence). The CDR3 contains 13 residues. V lost 5 bases and J lost 3, with 8 bases in between. CDR3 region: CATSLQINQPQHF. The CDR3 DNA follows: TGTGCCACCAGCTTACAGATCAATCAGCCCCAGCATTTT.

This clone was recorded only once. This chain joins TRBV4-1 and TRBJ2-4; TRBD2 agrees at 7 bases. V shed 1 base and J 0 bases; nucleotides not matched to a gene: 3. Germline CDR1 is MGHRA and CDR2 is YSYEKL. The CDR3 sequence is 16 residues long. The CDR3 coding sequence is TGCGCCAGCAGCCAAGGCGGGGGTCCAGCCAAAAACATTCAGTACTTC. Amino acid sequence: CASSQGGGPAKNIQYF.

This clone was found a few times. CDR3 bases: TGCGCCAGCAGTGAGTCGGGACAGGGTGAAAAACTGTTTTTT. Translating it yields CASSESGQGEKLFF. The chain recombines TRBV10-1 with TRBJ1-4; 9 bases are shared with TRBD1. This CDR3 region has 14 residues. V trimming: 0 bases; J trimming: 7 bases; junction bases outside the gene matches: 0. Germline values: CDR1 WNHNN, CDR2 SYGVQD (reference sequence).

The chain uses TRBV12-3 or TRBV12-4 and TRBJ2-3; D is undetermined. This CDR3 contains 12 residues. V was shortened by 5 bases and J by 7 bases, with 10 bases between the two germline ends. CDR3 region: CASSPSGYTQYF. CDR3 DNA sequence: TGTGCCAGCAGTCCCTCCGGTTATACGCAGTATTTT.

V and J are TRBV5-1 and TRBJ2-5; 10 positions agree with TRBD2. CDR3 length: 17 amino acids. Germline V gene sequence: CDR1 SGHRS, CDR2 YFSETQ. Trimming at V came to 4 bases and at J to 5 bases, leaving 14 bases not matched to a gene. The CDR3 reads CASSPASAGGPGETQYF. The DNA for the CDR3 is TGCGCCAGCAGCCCTGCATCAGCGGGAGGGCCTGGGGAGACCCAGTACTTC.

V and J are TRBV27 and TRBJ2-5, with D possibly matching TRBD1 (6 bases). The germline V and J ends were trimmed by 2 bases and 4 bases, with 20 bases remaining between them. CDR1 and CDR2 (germline): MNHEY, SMNVEV (reference sequence). This CDR3 region has 17 residues. Here the CDR3 reads CASSLGGLVGAGETQYF. In DNA, the CDR3 is TGTGCCAGCAGTTTAGGCGGACTGGTGGGGGCCGGAGAGACCCAGTACTTC.

This sequence joins TRBV2 and TRBJ2-3; 11 nucleotides align to TRBD2. The ends lost 6 bases at V and 2 bases at J; junction bases unmatched: 13. CDR1 and CDR2 (germline): SNHLY, FYNNEI. The CDR3 length is 18 residues. The CDR3, as DNA: TGTGCCAGCAGGGACACTAGCGGGGGTTCCCTAGCCACAGATACGCAGTATTTT. As protein: CASRDTSGGSLATDTQYF. Based on the CDR3 plus reference TRBV2 and TRBJ2-3, the full variable domain is EPEVTQTPSHQVTQMGQEVILRCVPISNHLYFYWYRQILGQKVEFLVSFYNNEISEKSEIFDDQFSVERPDGSNFTLKIRSTKLEDSAMYFCASRDTSGGSLATDTQYFGPGTRLTVL.

The gene calls are TRBV15 and TRBJ2-7; possible D gene TRBD1, 6 bases. The CDR3 is made up of 15 amino acids. The germline CDR1 and CDR2 sequences are LNHNV and YYDKDF (reference sequence). Trimming shortened V by 0 bases and J by 6 bases, and 15 bases separated the two germline ends. The CDR3 sequence is CATSRDVGQQTEQYF. CDR3 bases: TGTGCCACCAGCAGAGATGTCGGACAGCAAACCGAGCAGTACTTC.

This clone was seen a few times. V gene TRBV23-1 combines with J gene TRBJ1-2, with D maybe TRBD1 (6 bases). TRBV23-1 is assigned to the ORF class and has an uncertain function. The CDR3 is 16 residues long. The V end was cut by 3 bases, the J end by 7 bases, with 21 bases between. The CDR3 DNA follows: TGCGCCAGCAGTCACATCAACAGGGACCCTGGAGTTGGCTACACCTTC. Translation: CASSHINRDPGVGYTF.